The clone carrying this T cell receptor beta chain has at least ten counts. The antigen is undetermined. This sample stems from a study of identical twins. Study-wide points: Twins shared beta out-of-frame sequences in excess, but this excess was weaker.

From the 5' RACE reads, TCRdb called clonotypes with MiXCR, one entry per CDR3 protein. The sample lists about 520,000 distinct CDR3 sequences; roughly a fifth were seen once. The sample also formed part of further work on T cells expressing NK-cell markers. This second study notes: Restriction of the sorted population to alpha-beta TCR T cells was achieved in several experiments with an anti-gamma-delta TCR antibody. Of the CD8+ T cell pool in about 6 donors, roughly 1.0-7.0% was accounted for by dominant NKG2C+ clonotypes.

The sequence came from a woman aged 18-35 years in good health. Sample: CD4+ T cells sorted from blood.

CDR3 DNA: TGCAGTGCTAGAGGAACTCTCGAAGCTTTCTTT. Residues: CSARGTLEAFF. V and J are TRBV20-1 and TRBJ1-1; D not resolved. CDR3 length: 11 amino acids. Germline-derived CDR1 and CDR2 are DFQATT and SNEGSKA (reference sequence). Trimming cost V 1 base and J 8 bases, with 8 bases left between them.